Presented here are 21 T cell receptor beta chains from one specimen sequenced in a study of blood T cells in healthy people across ages. The use of a sample-barcoded 5' primer and a J-beta primer mix characterized a second PCR of about 6 to 11 cycles. TCRdb re-called the 5' RACE reads through MiXCR, storing one row per CDR3 protein. Of hundreds of thousands of distinct CDR3 sequences listed, 58% are singletons. The sample consisted of blood. These receptors were collected from a man aged 60 to 69 in good health.

The V call is TRBV11-2, the J call TRBJ2-1, with D uncertain. Germline CDR1 is SGHAT and CDR2 is FQNNGV. The CDR3 spans 15 residues. The V and J ends lost 1 base and 8 bases respectively, with 15 bases between them. This CDR3 is CASSLVAAADDEQFF. The CDR3 DNA is TGTGCCAGCAGCTTAGTAGCCGCGGCAGACGATGAGCAGTTCTTC.

This sequence joins TRBV27 and TRBJ2-7; TRBD2 matches 7 bases. The CDR3 spans 15 residues. Germline loops: CDR1 MNHEY, CDR2 SMNVEV (reference sequence). The V and J ends lost 6 bases and 0 bases, in that order; junction bases with no gene match: 8. CDR3 nucleotide sequence: TGTGCCAGCAGGCCCGGGGGGATGCTCTCCTACGAGCAGTACTTC. It translates to CASRPGGMLSYEQYF.

The rearrangement uses TRBV9 and TRBJ2-3; 9 nucleotides match TRBD2. The CDR3 loop spans 16 amino acids. V shed 3 bases, J shed 1 base, and the junction held 6 bases outside the gene matches. The germline V gene has CDR1 SGDLS and CDR2 YYNGEE. CDR3 sequence (DNA): TGTGCCAGCAGCGCCTCACTAGCGGGCGGCACAGATACGCAGTATTTT. Translation gives CASSASLAGGTDTQYF.

This clonotype was picked up one time. For the CDR3, the DNA is TGTGCCAGCAGCCAAGCCAGCGGGGGCCTTCAAGAGACCCAGTACTTC. This translates into CASSQASGGLQETQYF. The rearrangement joins TRBV14 to TRBJ2-5, with 8 bases fitting TRBD2. With V trimmed by 1 base and J by 2 bases, 6 bases remained unmatched. The germline V gene encodes CDR1 SGHDN and CDR2 FVKESK. This CDR3 spans 16 amino acids.

This chain links TRBV7-2 with TRBJ1-2; D is unclear. Deletions cut 2 bases from V and 4 bases from J, with 8 bases between. Germline-derived CDR1 and CDR2 are SGHTA and FQGNSA. The CDR3 runs 13 residues. CDR3 amino acids: CASSLNGPYGYTF. CDR3 nucleotide sequence: TGTGCCAGCAGCTTAAACGGACCCTATGGCTACACCTTC.

This clonotype was counted a few times. The chain combines TRBV7-2 with TRBJ1-2; D may be TRBD1 (6 bases). Trimming cost V 2 bases and J 8 bases, with 15 bases left between them. CDR1 and CDR2 (germline): SGHTA, FQGNSA. This CDR3 contains 14 residues. Here the CDR3 reads CASSLFQGKLGYTF. The CDR3 nucleotides read TGTGCCAGCAGCTTATTCCAGGGGAAGCTGGGCTACACCTTC. The complete variable domain, with remaining parts taken from reference TRBV7-2 and TRBJ1-2, reads GAGVSQSPSNKVTEKGKDVELRCDPISGHTALYWYRQSLGQGLEFLIYFQGNSAPDKSGLPSDRFSAERTGGSVSTLTIQRTQQEDSAVYLCASSLFQGKLGYTFGSGTRLTVV.

The chain combines TRBV5-5 with TRBJ1-5; TRBD1 might be the D (6 bases). The germline gives CDR1 SGHKS, CDR2 YYEKEE (reference sequence). This CDR3 spans 15 amino acids. V lost 2 bases, J lost 0 bases, and 9 bases lay in between. CDR3 DNA: TGTGCCAGCAGCTTTAGGGGGGATAGCAATCAGCCCCAGCATTTT. As protein: CASSFRGDSNQPQHF.

The chain carries TRBV5-5 and TRBJ1-1; 7 bases map to TRBD1. The CDR3 covers 16 residues. The germline V gene encodes CDR1 SGHKS and CDR2 YYEKEE (reference sequence). The V gene end was trimmed by 0 bases and the J gene end by 5 bases; junction bases not matched to a gene: 10. CDR3 amino acids: CASSLGRQGLGTEAFF. The CDR3 DNA is TGTGCCAGCAGCTTGGGACGACAGGGCCTGGGAACTGAAGCTTTCTTT.

The chain employs TRBV4-1 and TRBJ1-5; D remains ambiguous. Per the germline V gene, CDR1 is MGHRA and CDR2 is YSYEKL. This CDR3 is 15 amino acids long. V lost 0 bases and J 7 bases, leaving 13 bases between the germline ends. This chain's CDR3 is CASSQDVGGWQPQHF. The CDR3 DNA reads as TGCGCCAGCAGCCAAGATGTAGGAGGATGGCAGCCCCAGCATTTT.

The rearrangement links TRBV6-6 to TRBJ2-3; D might be TRBD1 (6 bases). Germline V lookup: CDR1 MNHNY, CDR2 SVGAGI (reference sequence). This CDR3 is 12 amino acids long. V gave up 3 bases and J gave up 10 bases, with 11 bases separating them. DNA of the CDR3: TGTGCCAGCAGTTATGTGGGGGCGGCGCAGTATTTT. Its translation is CASSYVGAAQYF.

The gene calls are TRBV5-1 and TRBJ2-5, with D perhaps assigned TRBD1 or TRBD2 (5 bases each). Germline-derived CDR1 and CDR2 are SGHRS and YFSETQ. The CDR3 runs to 14 residues. Trimming left V 9 bases short and J 4 bases short, with 19 bases between. This chain's CDR3 is CATKSGPGVETQYF. DNA for the CDR3: TGCGCCACCAAGTCGGGACCTGGGGTAGAGACCCAGTACTTC.

This clonotype has just a few counts. This chain connects TRBV20-1 to TRBJ2-3; TRBD2 is a possible D gene (6 bases). The CDR3 is made up of 15 amino acids. The germline V gene encodes CDR1 DFQATT and CDR2 SNEGSKA (reference sequence). V gave up 6 bases and J gave up 1 base, with 17 bases separating them. The DNA of the CDR3 is TGCAGTGCCCTAGGTAGAGGGACTCGCACAGATACGCAGTATTTT. It specifies CSALGRGTRTDTQYF.

The V and J genes are TRBV20-1 and TRBJ2-3; 8 bases line up with TRBD2. Per the germline V gene, CDR1 is DFQATT and CDR2 is SNEGSKA (reference sequence). After removal of 3 bases from V and 8 bases from J, the junction contained 7 bases not matched to a gene. The CDR3 spans 13 residues. The CDR3 DNA follows: TGCAGTGCTAGCGGGGGGGGAGGGGGTACGCAGTATTTT. Amino acid sequence: CSASGGGGGTQYF.

The chain has TRBV29-1 and TRBJ2-3; D possibly uses TRBD1 or TRBD2 (5 bases each). CDR1 and CDR2 (germline): SQVTM, ANQGSEA. The CDR3 spans 11 residues. CDR3 nucleotide sequence: TGCAGTGGGGACCTTGCAGATACGCAGTATTTT. It translates to CSGDLADTQYF.

This chain connects TRBV4-1 to TRBJ2-1; TRBD1 might be the D (6 bases). The length of the CDR3 is 16 residues. V was pared by 0 bases and J by 6 bases, with 15 bases between. Germline V gene sequence: CDR1 MGHRA, CDR2 YSYEKL. The CDR3 region is CASSQEGALAVNEQFF. DNA for the CDR3: TGCGCCAGCAGCCAAGAGGGGGCCCTAGCTGTCAATGAGCAGTTCTTC.

This clonotype came up once. DNA for the CDR3: TGCGCCAGCAGCTTGGAGAGGACCCGAGGTAACAATGAGCAGTTCTTC. This codes for CASSLERTRGNNEQFF. This rearrangement joins TRBV5-1 to TRBJ2-1; D is uncertain. There are 16 residues in the CDR3. V lost 0 bases and J 5 bases, leaving 15 bases between the germline ends. Germline V gene lookup returns CDR1 SGHRS and CDR2 YFSETQ. Looking up the rest from reference TRBV5-1 and TRBJ2-1 gives the full variable domain: KAGVTQTPRYLIKTRGQQVTLSCSPISGHRSVSWYQQTPGQGLQFLFEYFSETQRNKGNFPGRFSGRQFSNSRSEMNVSTLELGDSALYLCASSLERTRGNNEQFFGPGTRLTVL.

This clonotype was counted only a few times. It may be a read error: a sequence one base away is much more abundant. This chain uses TRBV20-1 with TRBJ2-5; D is uncertain. The J call may be wrong; the DNA end is better matched by TRBJ2-7. The CDR3 is 12 residues long. The germline gives CDR1 DFQATT, CDR2 SNEGSKA (reference sequence). This CDR3 reads CSASYGFDEQYF. The DNA of the CDR3 is TGCAGTGCTAGTTACGGGTTCGACGAGCAGTACTTC.

V usage is TRBV21-1 and J usage is TRBJ2-5. TRBV21-1 is reported as a pseudogene. The CDR3 has 14 amino acids. CDR3 in amino acids: CASSERAGRETQYF. CDR3 in DNA: TGTGCCAGCAGCGAAAGGGCAGGCCGGGAGACCCAGTACTTC.

V gene TRBV12-3 or TRBV12-4 combines with J gene TRBJ2-5; 7 bases fit TRBD1. After removal of 5 bases from V and 11 bases from J, the junction contained 8 bases not matched to a gene. This CDR3 comprises 12 residues. For the CDR3, the DNA is TGTGCCAGCAGTGATGGTCCGGGACAGCAGTACTTC. Translation: CASSDGPGQQYF.

Only a few counts were recorded for this clonotype. This sequence joins TRBV10-3 and TRBJ1-2; D might be TRBD1 (5 bases). CDR3 size: 13 residues. V dropped 6 bases and J dropped 3 bases, with 11 bases sitting between them. The germline gives CDR1 ENHRY, CDR2 SYGVKD. CDR3 protein: CAIRGRGDYGYTF. The CDR3 DNA is TGTGCCATCAGGGGGAGGGGTGACTATGGCTACACCTTC.

The genes are TRBV18 and TRBJ2-7; 7 bases match TRBD1. The CDR3 has 14 residues. The germline V gene encodes CDR1 KGHSH and CDR2 LQKENI. Germline trimming cut 5 bases from V and 2 bases from J; bases unmatched to any gene: 6. In DNA, the CDR3 is TGTGCCAGCTCAGCCCCGGGACAGACCTACGAGCAGTACTTC. Amino acid sequence: CASSAPGQTYEQYF. Using reference TRBV18 and TRBJ2-7 for the parts outside the CDR3, the full variable domain is NAGVMQNPRHLVRRRGQEARLRCSPMKGHSHVYWYRQLPEEGLKFMVYLQKENIIDESGMPKERFSAEFPKEGPSILRIQQVVRGDSAAYFCASSAPGQTYEQYFGPGTRLTVT.